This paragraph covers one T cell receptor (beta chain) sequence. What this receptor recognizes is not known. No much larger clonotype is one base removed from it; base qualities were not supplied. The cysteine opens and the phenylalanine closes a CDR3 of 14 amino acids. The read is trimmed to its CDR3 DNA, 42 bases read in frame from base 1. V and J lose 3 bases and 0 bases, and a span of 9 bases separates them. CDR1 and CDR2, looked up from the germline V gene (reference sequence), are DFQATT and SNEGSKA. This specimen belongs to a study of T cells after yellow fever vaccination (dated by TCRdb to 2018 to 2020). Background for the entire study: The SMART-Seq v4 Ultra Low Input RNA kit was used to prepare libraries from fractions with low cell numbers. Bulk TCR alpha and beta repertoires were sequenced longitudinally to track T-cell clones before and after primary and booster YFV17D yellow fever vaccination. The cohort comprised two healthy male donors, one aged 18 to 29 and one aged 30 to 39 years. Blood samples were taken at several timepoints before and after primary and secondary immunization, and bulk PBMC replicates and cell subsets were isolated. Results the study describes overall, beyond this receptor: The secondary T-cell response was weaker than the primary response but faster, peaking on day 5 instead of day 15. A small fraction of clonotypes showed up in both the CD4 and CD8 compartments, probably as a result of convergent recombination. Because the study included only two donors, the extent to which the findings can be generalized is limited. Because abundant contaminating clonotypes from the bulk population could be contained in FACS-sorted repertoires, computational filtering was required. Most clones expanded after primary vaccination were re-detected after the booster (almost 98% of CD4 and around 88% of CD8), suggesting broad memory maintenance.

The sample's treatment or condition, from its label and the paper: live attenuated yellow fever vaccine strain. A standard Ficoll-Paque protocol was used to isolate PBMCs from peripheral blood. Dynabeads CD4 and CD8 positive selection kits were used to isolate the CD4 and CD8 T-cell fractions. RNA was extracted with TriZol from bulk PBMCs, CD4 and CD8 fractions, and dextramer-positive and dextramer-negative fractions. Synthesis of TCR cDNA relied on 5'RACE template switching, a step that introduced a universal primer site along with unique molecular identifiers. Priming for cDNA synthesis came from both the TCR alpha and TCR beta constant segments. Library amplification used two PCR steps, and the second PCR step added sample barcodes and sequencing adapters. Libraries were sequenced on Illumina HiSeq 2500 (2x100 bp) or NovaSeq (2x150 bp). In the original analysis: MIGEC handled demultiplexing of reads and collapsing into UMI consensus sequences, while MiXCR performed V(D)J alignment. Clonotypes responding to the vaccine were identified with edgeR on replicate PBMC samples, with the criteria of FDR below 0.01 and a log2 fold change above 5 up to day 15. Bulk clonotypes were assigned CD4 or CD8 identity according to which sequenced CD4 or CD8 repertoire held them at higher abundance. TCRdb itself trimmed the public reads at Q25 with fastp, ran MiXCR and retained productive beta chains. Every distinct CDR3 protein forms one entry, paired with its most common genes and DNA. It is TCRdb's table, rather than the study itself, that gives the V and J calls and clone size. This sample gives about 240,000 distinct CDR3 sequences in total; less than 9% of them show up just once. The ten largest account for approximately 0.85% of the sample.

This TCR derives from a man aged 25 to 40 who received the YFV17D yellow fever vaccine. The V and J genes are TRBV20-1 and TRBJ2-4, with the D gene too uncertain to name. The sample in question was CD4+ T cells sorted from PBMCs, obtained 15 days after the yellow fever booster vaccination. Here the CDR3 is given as CSARTVLAKNIQYF. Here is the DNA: TGCAGTGCTAGGACCGTACTAGCCAAAAACATTCAGTACTTC.